The 4 T cell receptor beta chains listed next were all sequenced from one sample in a study of blood T cell repertoires in COVID-19. Sequencing was performed with immunoSEQ multiplex PCR; in TCRdb, only in-frame clones are kept and a portion is missing. The sample lists roughly 150,000 clones; around 88% were seen once. The source material was peripheral blood. These receptors were obtained from a human donor in a cohort sampled during active COVID-19.

CDR3 sequence (DNA): TGTGCCAGCAGTAACGGGGGTCAGCCCCAGCATTTT. It translates to CASSNGGQPQHF. This sequence joins TRBV6-2 or TRBV6-3 and TRBJ1-5, with D perhaps TRBD1 (5 bases). The CDR3 totals 12 residues. V was shortened by 5 bases and J by 6 bases, with 8 bases between the two germline ends. Germline CDR1 and CDR2: MNHEY and SVGEGT.

The V call is TRBV3-1 (or the pseudogene TRBV3-2), the J call TRBJ1-5; unclear D gene. The CDR3 covers 16 residues. V was clipped by 2 bases and J by 0 bases, with 11 bases between them. Germline V gene sequence: CDR1 LGHDT, CDR2 YNNKEL (reference sequence). CDR3 nucleotide sequence: TGTGCCAGCAGCCAAAACCCGACACTTAGCAATCAGCCCCAGCATTTT. This gives the protein CASSQNPTLSNQPQHF.

This chain connects TRBV5-4 to TRBJ2-7; 7 bases are a match to TRBD2. CDR1 SGHNT and CDR2 YYREEE come from the germline V gene (reference sequence). V gave up 5 bases and J gave up 6 bases; unmatched junction bases: 14. The length of the CDR3 is 15 residues. This CDR3 reads CASRRTGGGPGEQYF. The CDR3 nucleotides are TGTGCCAGCAGACGTACGGGGGGAGGGCCAGGCGAGCAGTACTTC.

The chain recombines TRBV29-1 with TRBJ2-7; 12 nucleotides align to TRBD1. Unmatched junction bases numbered 10, after V lost 3 bases and J lost 7 bases. The CDR3 is 15 amino acids. Germline-derived CDR1 and CDR2 are SQVTM and ANQGSEA. CDR3 in DNA: TGCAGCGTTGATCCCTTCGGGACAGGGGGCAATGAGCAGTACTTC. Protein sequence: CSVDPFGTGGNEQYF.